This is a list of T cell receptor beta chains from one sample in a study of blood T cell repertoires in COVID-19. Profiling relied on immunoSEQ multiplex PCR, and the TCRdb table lists in-frame clones only, not all of them. Among fewer than 200,000 clones listed, about 90% were seen once. The specimen sequenced was peripheral blood. The source is a man aged 70-80 years with active or convalescent COVID-19. The CDR3 runs from the conserved cysteine through the conserved F or W. The D gene is left open where the match is weak.

j_gene | len | d_gene | v_gene | CDR3nt | CDR3aa
TRBJ1-6 | 13 | NA | TRBV27 | TGTGCCAGCACTAATAGTCTGTATTCACCCCTCCACTTT | CASTNSLYSPLHF
TRBJ2-1 | 15 | TRBD2 | TRBV9 | TGTGCCAGCAGCGTAGTTAGCGGGGTTTACAATGAGCAGTTCTTC | CASSVVSGVYNEQFF
TRBJ1-6 | 17 | TRBD1 | TRBV6-1 | TGTGCCAGCAGTGAAGCGCTTCGTAGACAGGGGGGATCACCCCTCCACTTT | CASSEALRRQGGSPLHF
TRBJ1-2 | 14 | NA | TRBV5-4 | TGTGCCAGCAGCTTGGACAGGGTTGACTATGGCTACACCTTC | CASSLDRVDYGYTF
TRBJ2-2 | 15 | TRBD1 | TRBV11-3 | TGTGCCAGCAGCGTGGGACAGGGGGAGACCGGGGAGCTGTTTTTT | CASSVGQGETGELFF
TRBJ1-2 | 14 | NA | TRBV6-1 | TGTGCCAGCAGTGAAGCGGGGACTGGCTATGGCTACACCTTC | CASSEAGTGYGYTF
TRBJ2-7 | 13 | NA | TRBV18 | TGTGCCAGCTCACCGGCGGCCCGTCACGAGCAGTACTTC | CASSPAARHEQYF
TRBJ1-1 | 16 | NA | TRBV11-2 | TGTGCCAGCAGCTCACCTTGGGGTGCGGGCGGAACTGAAGCTTTCTTT | CASSSPWGAGGTEAFF
TRBJ2-3 | 15 | TRBD1 | TRBV7-6 | TGTGCCAGCAGCCTCGGGACAGACGTTGCAGATACGCAGTATTTT | CASSLGTDVADTQYF
TRBJ1-1 | 17 | TRBD1 | TRBV27 | TGTGCCAGCAGGAATACCGCCAACAGGGGGCGATGGACTGAAGCTTTCTTT | CASRNTANRGRWTEAFF
TRBJ2-3 | 12 | NA | TRBV7-2 | TGTGCCAGCAGCTTCGAGGGAGATACGCAGTATTTT | CASSFEGDTQYF
TRBJ2-7 | 15 | NA | TRBV5-1 | TGCGCCAGCAGCTTGGGCGGCCAGGGAAGCTACGAGCAGTACTTC | CASSLGGQGSYEQYF
TRBJ1-4 | 12 | NA | TRBV12-5 | TGTGCTAGTGGTTGGGGCCGTGAAAAACTGTTTTTT | CASGWGREKLFF